This entry is about one TCR beta chain. The target antigen is unknown. Repertoires were generated with immunoSEQ multiplex PCR, while TCRdb's copy carries only in-frame clones and drops some. The sample lists 50,000 to 65,000 clones; 85% to 95% were seen once. Germline V CDR1 and CDR2: SGHRS, YFSETQ. Trimming left V 1 base short and J 5 bases short, with 13 bases between. The CDR3 is made up of 15 amino acids. This sample stems from a study of cytomegalovirus exposure and HLA in healthy donors. Study-level findings and limits: In vitro experiments confirmed that a few CMV-associated chains were specific for CMV antigens. A classifier reportedly called cytomegalovirus status with high sensitivity and specificity. The investigators catalogued 180 or so TCR beta chains as cytomegalovirus-associated. Clusters of TCRs from the first cohort tended to co-occur in the 120 validation repertoires (as a later analysis found).

This TCR was sampled from a woman aged 18-35 years in good health and CMV-seropositive. J is TRBJ2-1 and V is TRBV5-1; tentative D call: TRBD1 (6 bases). The sample was PBMCs. CDR3 nucleotides: TGCGCCAGCAGCTTGAGTTCCGGACAGAACAATGAGCAGTTCTTC. It is translated as CASSLSSGQNNEQFF.